This paragraph covers one TCR beta chain sequence. The data were taken from a study of control samples from healthy donors and cancer patients. This CDR3 contains 14 residues. V was cut by 3 bases and J by 5 bases, with 13 bases left in between. Looked up from germline, CDR1 is LGHNA and CDR2 is YNFKEQ. Sequenced by immunoSEQ multiplex PCR; TCRdb stores in-frame clones only, minus some. The sample yields about 150,000 clones, 80% to 95% seen once. The genes are TRBV4-2 and TRBJ2-5; D is uncertain. The source of this sequence is a man in his late teens or twenties in good health. The specimen was blood. The CDR3 loop reads CASSQQLVGETQYF. As DNA, the CDR3 is TGTGCCAGCAGCCAGCAGTTGGTGGGGGAGACCCAGTACTTC.